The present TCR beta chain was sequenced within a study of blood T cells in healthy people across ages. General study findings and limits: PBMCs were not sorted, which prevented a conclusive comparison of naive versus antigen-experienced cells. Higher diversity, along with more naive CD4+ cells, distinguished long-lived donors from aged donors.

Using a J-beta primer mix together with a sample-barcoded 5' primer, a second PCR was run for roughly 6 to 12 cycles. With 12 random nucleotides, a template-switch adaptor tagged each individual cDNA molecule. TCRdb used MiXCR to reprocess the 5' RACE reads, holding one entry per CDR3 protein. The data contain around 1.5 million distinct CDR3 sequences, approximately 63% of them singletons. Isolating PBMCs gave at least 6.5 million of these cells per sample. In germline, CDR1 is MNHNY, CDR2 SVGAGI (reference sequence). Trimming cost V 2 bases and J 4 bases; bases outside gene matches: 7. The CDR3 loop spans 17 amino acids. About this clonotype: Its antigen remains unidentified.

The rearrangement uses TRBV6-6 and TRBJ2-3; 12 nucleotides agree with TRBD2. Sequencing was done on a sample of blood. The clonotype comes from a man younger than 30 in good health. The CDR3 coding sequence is TGTGCCAGCAGTTACAGCGTCCTAGCGGGGGGGGCAGATACGCAGTATTTT. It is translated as CASSYSVLAGGADTQYF.